This is a list of T cell receptor beta chains from one sample in a study of CD8+CD57+ T cells in acquired aplastic anemia. MiXCR, applied by TCRdb to the reads, yields one record per CDR3 protein. The sample has some 150,000 distinct CDR3 sequences, approximately 41% seen once. The source material was sorted CD4+, CD8+, or CD8+CD57+ T cells (not recorded which) from PBMCs. The receptors stem from a human donor in good health, serving as a control. Each CDR3 is given without its conserved first and last residue. Fields, in order: V gene, J gene, CDR3 protein.

v_call: TRBV10-3
j_call: TRBJ1-6
cdr3_aa: AISDVGTGNSPLH

v_call: TRBV10-2
j_call: TRBJ1-2
cdr3_aa: ASSVGQGGYGYGYT

v_call: TRBV11-2
j_call: TRBJ1-4
cdr3_aa: ASSLDKYRGPNEKLF

v_call: TRBV11-1
j_call: TRBJ2-1
cdr3_aa: ASSLGVSGSNEQF

v_call: TRBV12-3/TRBV12-4
j_call: TRBJ1-5
cdr3_aa: ASRQNNQPQH

v_call: TRBV3-1
j_call: TRBJ1-3
cdr3_aa: ASSQVDTGNTIY

v_call: TRBV29-1
j_call: TRBJ1-1
cdr3_aa: SVDWGPNTEAF

v_call: TRBV9
j_call: TRBJ1-1
cdr3_aa: ASRTGQGNTEAF

v_call: TRBV24-1
j_call: TRBJ2-1
cdr3_aa: ATSEPTSGTF

v_call: TRBV24-1
j_call: TRBJ2-2
cdr3_aa: ATSDLRSPGELF

v_call: TRBV6-1
j_call: TRBJ1-2
cdr3_aa: ASSLRGIGYGYT

v_call: TRBV12-3/TRBV12-4
j_call: TRBJ1-1
cdr3_aa: ASSLWRAEAF

v_call: TRBV2
j_call: TRBJ2-7
cdr3_aa: ASRKSGSQFEQY

v_call: TRBV7-2
j_call: TRBJ1-4
cdr3_aa: ASSLGDGKLF

v_call: TRBV12-3/TRBV12-4
j_call: TRBJ1-4
cdr3_aa: ASMGPRSEKLF

v_call: TRBV29-1
j_call: TRBJ2-1
cdr3_aa: SVHRGVNEQF

v_call: TRBV2
j_call: TRBJ1-5
cdr3_aa: ASSWGTGANQPQH

v_call: TRBV9
j_call: TRBJ2-1
cdr3_aa: ASTPAESSYNEQF

v_call: TRBV7-8
j_call: TRBJ1-1
cdr3_aa: ASSWAGPNTEAF

v_call: TRBV12-3/TRBV12-4
j_call: TRBJ1-2
cdr3_aa: ATSPRTNYGYT

v_call: TRBV7-2
j_call: TRBJ1-1
cdr3_aa: ASSEYAGTEAF

v_call: TRBV7-9
j_call: TRBJ2-7
cdr3_aa: ASSSRLDPYEQY

v_call: TRBV4-1
j_call: TRBJ1-1
cdr3_aa: ASSQSGHSNTEAF

v_call: TRBV2
j_call: TRBJ2-7
cdr3_aa: ASSGRSYEQY

v_call: TRBV20-1
j_call: TRBJ2-7
cdr3_aa: SAAQADRESKQY

v_call: TRBV15
j_call: TRBJ2-7
cdr3_aa: ATSRDTSGGYEQY

v_call: TRBV10-3
j_call: TRBJ2-1
cdr3_aa: AISESPQSYNEQF

v_call: TRBV19
j_call: TRBJ2-6
cdr3_aa: ASTPPGANVLT

v_call: TRBV19
j_call: TRBJ1-1
cdr3_aa: ASSPRLGGNTEAF

v_call: TRBV24-1
j_call: TRBJ2-3
cdr3_aa: ATSASGTRFTDTQY